This TCR beta chain was obtained from a study of cytomegalovirus exposure and HLA in healthy donors (dated by TCRdb to 2017 to 2019). A note on the overall study: An earlier analysis of about 560 of the donors reported 250 to 350 Gb of sequence data and 95 million to 130 million unique TCR beta sequences obtained from about 180 million T cells. Approximately 300 gigabases of sequencing data and around 80 million unique TCR sequences made up an early release that covered 500 to 650 HLA-typed donors. Of the roughly 420 genotyped donors, 65% to 90% were placed in the genetic ancestry cluster associated with self-reported Caucasian donors. The study aimed to test whether signatures of past pathogen exposure could be identified by cataloging public T cell receptors. The T cell repertoires of roughly 660 subjects were profiled by immunosequencing and related to cytomegalovirus serostatus. Besides the first cohort of 666 subjects, a separate validation cohort made up of 120 different subjects was used. To predict cytomegalovirus infection status, the study brought together high-throughput TCR immunosequencing, statistical association of individual TCRs with disease status, and machine learning. To study patterns of TCR occurrence, a later analysis re-analyzed previously published TCR beta repertoires from around 660 donors and added high-resolution HLA genotyping. The later analysis used no new phenotypic data to find candidate immune exposures, relying instead on TCR beta sequences and their occurrence across donors. To decide whether each TCR beta V gene segment behaved as functional or pseudogenic, an earlier analysis of fewer than 750 of the donors relied on high-throughput TCR beta sequencing. Alongside the repertoire data, information on donor age, sex, ethnicity and CMV serostatus was compiled. In a later genetic analysis, genome-wide SNP genotypes for about 55% of the 666 donors were used, and that subset was treated as a discovery cohort. Every repertoire in the discovery cohort had been generated on one and the same sequencing platform. Class I and class II HLA loci were covered by the typing at four-digit resolution. Typing coverage varied by locus: roughly 620-640 donors for A, B, C, DRB1 and DQB1; some 520 for DQA1; 600 to 610 for DPA1; 450 to 480 for DPB1. Because of strong linkage in the cohort, roughly five DR-DQ haplotypes were treated as single units for association and clustering. On average, roughly 250,000 unique TCR beta nucleotide sequences were sequenced per donor among 300 to 500 genotyped donors of the cohort, with 15% to 20% of those sequences being non-productive.

The CDR3 runs 14 amino acids, cysteine and phenylalanine included. Kept here is only the CDR3 DNA, which spans 42 bases and is read in frame from base 1. V gives up 5 bases and J gives up 9 bases, and the segment between their germline ends measures 15 bases. CDR1 and CDR2 (SGHRS, YFSETQ) derive from the germline V gene. Receptor amplification or capture employed the immunoSEQ multiplex PCR assay. For the multiplex PCR, a mixture combining 60 forward primers for TCR Vbeta segments and 13 reverse primers for TCR Jbeta segments was used. The CDR3 region of rearranged TCR beta genes was amplified from genomic DNA with a multiplex PCR assay. The amplified TCR beta libraries were sequenced on the Illumina HiSeq System as 87-base-pair reads. In the authors' own workflow: A later analysis counted approximately 74 million unique TCR beta chains across the 500 to 850 repertoires, and approximately 11 million of these chains were shared by at least two donors. Raw reads were error-corrected and collapsed into unique sequences by a nearest-neighbor algorithm in which closely related sequences were merged to remove PCR and sequencing errors. Alignment of CDR3 sequences to IMGT reference sequences was used to assign V, D and J gene segments. Each retained sequence needed at least a six-nucleotide match to both a V gene segment and a J gene segment. Rearrangements were called productive when the CDR3 lacked stop codons and stayed in frame with V and J; all others were non-productive. CDR3 was defined by IMGT convention, running from the second conserved V-encoded cysteine to the conserved J-encoded phenylalanine. In an earlier analysis of more than 550 of the donors, sequences lacking an unambiguous match to a single V gene segment were excluded. An earlier analysis of about 600 of the donors called V segments functional above 56.7% productive rearrangements and segregating when the between-donor standard deviation exceeded 5%. A statistical classification framework was built to diagnose cytomegalovirus status from the catalog of TCR beta chain sequences. A later analysis assigned V and J genes by comparing TCR nucleotide sequences with IMGT/GENE-DB human TR gene sequences. The TCRdist pipeline was used in a later analysis to assign CDR3 sequences and most-parsimonious VDJ recombination scenarios. In a later analysis, every TCR beta chain was defined by the combination of its CDR3 amino acid sequence and its V-gene family, and reads without a unique V-gene family were dropped. A later analysis removed over 500 highly shared, low-generation-probability nucleotide sequences to deal with suspected cross-contamination and a sequencing artifact. A later analysis calculated a clonal expansion index for each public chain from normalized within-repertoire ranks of inferred template counts. Generation probabilities in a later analysis came from a VDJ recombination model fitted to out-of-frame rearrangements, and those results were checked against IGoR. In a later analysis, TCR-TCR, TCR-HLA and TCR-CMV co-occurrence was scored with hypergeometric tests, and a repertoire-size bias correction was applied to TCR pairs. False discovery rates were estimated in a later analysis by permuting HLA or CMV assignments 20 times. In a later analysis, co-occurring TCRs were grouped with DBSCAN, and TCRdist sequence similarity was added when clustering was performed within HLA-allele-positive subsets. For co-occurrence clustering, repertoires with fewer than 30,000 or more than 120,000 public chains were excluded, along with four or five repertoires with anomalous nucleotide sharing. TCRdb re-hosts the immuneACCESS table, in-frame sequences only. Its copies lack some clones; in the studies checked, an unresolved V gene accounts for under half of them, and the cause for the rest is not known. From that table come the V and J calls and clone size; the DNA was used to work out D and trimming. In this sample the table shows about 200,000 clones, 70% to 80% of which occur a single time. Of the sample, about 0.37% falls within the top ten clones.

About this clone: What this receptor recognizes is not known. Nothing much larger sits one base from this clone, and base qualities are not available.

Results and caveats for the whole study, not just this receptor: In both the original and validation cohorts, the classifier was reported to diagnose cytomegalovirus status with high specificity and sensitivity. When HLA alleles, especially DR and DQ, strongly co-occurred, attributing TCR associations to individual alleles was difficult. Correlated functional status among segregating V segments might be attributable to linkage disequilibrium, but an unknown experimental factor could not be ruled out. HLA typing was unavailable for some donors at each locus, so association tests used only the typed subset. In a later analysis, HLA-associated TCR beta chains were found to be more clonally expanded and to have lower generation probabilities than equally common non-associated chains. Broadly in line with IMGT annotations, most TCR beta V segments showed up in productive rearrangements about 87% or about 30% of the time in an earlier analysis of around 550 of the donors. The authors suggested that the approach could potentially be generalized to other disease states and immunological phenotypes. Roughly uniform sequencing depth across donors was assumed in presence/absence analyses, although this assumption may not hold. Most TCR sequences were observed very rarely across donors, whereas some public TCRs were present in many individuals. For the cohort, immune exposure information was limited to CMV serostatus. Because counts were too low, seventeen rarely observed V segments, including chromosome 9 orphons, were left out of the earlier analysis of a few hundred of the donors. This cohort had only TCR beta chains sequenced, and the lack of alpha or paired-chain data limited which features could be detected. A later genetic analysis reported fewer N-insertions in productive TCRs among donors in an Asian-associated ancestry cluster than the roughly 650-donor mean. In a later analysis, the rate of TCR association differed among HLA loci, with DRB1 alleles having the most associated TCRs and HLA-C alleles having the fewest. Some IMGT-functional V segments, including TRBV6-2 and TRBV6-3, could not be distinguished by the 87-base-pair reads and were therefore excluded. In vitro tests confirmed that a few of the cytomegalovirus-associated TCR beta chains recognize cytomegalovirus antigens. The study listed approximately 150 TCR beta chains as associated with cytomegalovirus. A cluster of highly shared sequence variants was judged likely to be a technical artifact of the sequencing pipeline. A further reported finding was that TCR beta sequences accurately predicted the HLA-A and HLA-B alleles for most subjects in the first cohort. Specific HLA alleles were associated with some 15,000 TCR beta sequences at a false discovery rate of 0.05 in a later analysis. A later analysis found that most CMV-associated TCR beta chains appeared HLA-restricted, with HLA associations seemingly driven largely by CMV exposure. An association between a missense DCLRE1C variant and V-gene and J-gene trimming of TCR beta chains was found in a later genetic analysis and replicated in an independent cohort. According to a later analysis, parvovirus B19, influenza, CMV and Epstein-Barr virus appeared linked to several top co-occurrence clusters.

The cohort comprised 710 or so healthy bone marrow donors. All cohort members were sampled while nominally healthy, although unrecorded immune exposures were likely present. The donor tested CMV seropositive, placing the donor among the 250 to 350 seropositive members of the cohort. Each donor provided a peripheral blood sample, and peripheral blood mononuclear cells were used for TCR beta sequencing. The Qiagen DNeasy Blood Extraction Kit was used to extract genomic DNA from the blood cell samples. Here the chain combines TRBV5-1 and TRBJ1-6; the D gene cannot be resolved reliably. Sequenced material: PBMCs. The TCR sequence derives from a male donor in good health and CMV-seropositive. The CDR3 here reads CASRKADGFSPLHF. Here is the DNA: TGCGCCAGCAGAAAGGCTGACGGGTTTTCACCCCTCCACTTT.